The 21 T cell receptor beta chains in this list originate from one sample, sequenced in a study of control samples from healthy donors and cancer patients. The assay was immunoSEQ multiplex PCR, and TCRdb's table has in-frame clones only and misses some. The data contain about 120,000 clones, approximately 90% of them singletons. Sample: blood. These receptor sequences come from a woman aged 70-85 years in good health.

The J gene is TRBJ2-5, the V gene TRBV7-2; D assignment may be TRBD1 or TRBD2 (5 bases each). The length of the CDR3 is 14 residues. The germline gives CDR1 SGHTA, CDR2 FQGNSA. Trimming removed 3 bases from V and 4 bases from J, with 12 bases in between. The DNA for the CDR3 is TGTGCCAGCAGCTTCGGGGCGGCCCCAGAGACCCAGTACTTC. Encoded protein: CASSFGAAPETQYF.

J is TRBJ1-5 and V is TRBV24-1; 8 bases fit TRBD1. The CDR3 spans 15 residues. Losses at the gene ends were 5 bases for V and 2 bases for J; bases not matched to a gene: 4. Germline CDR1 reads KGHDR; CDR2 reads SFDVKD. CDR3 residues: CATSAGGFGNQPQHF. The CDR3 nucleotides read TGTGCCACCAGTGCAGGGGGCTTCGGCAATCAGCCCCAGCATTTT.

Within the sample, this clone is medium-sized. The genes are TRBV4-1 and TRBJ1-5, with D uncertain. Germline CDR1 and CDR2: MGHRA and YSYEKL. This CDR3 has 16 residues. V lost 0 bases and J 2 bases, leaving 11 bases between the germline ends. The CDR3 loop reads CASSQEGRNRNQPQHF. The CDR3 DNA sequence: TGCGCCAGCAGCCAAGAGGGTCGAAATCGCAATCAGCCCCAGCATTTT.

This chain uses TRBV9 with TRBJ2-6; D unresolved. Deletions cut 0 bases from V and 1 base from J, with 8 bases between. This CDR3 has 16 amino acids. CDR1 is SGDLS and CDR2 is YYNGEE in the germline V gene. In DNA, the CDR3 is TGTGCCAGCAGCGTAGGTTCCCAGTCTGGGGCCAACGTCCTGACTTTC. Protein sequence: CASSVGSQSGANVLTF.

The chain has TRBV27 and TRBJ2-7; 10 nucleotides align to TRBD1. Trimming removed 5 bases from V and 2 bases from J; junction bases left unmatched: 6. The length of the CDR3 is 15 residues. Germline CDR1 and CDR2: MNHEY and SMNVEV (reference sequence). The CDR3 DNA reads TGTGCCAGCAGTCCACCCGGGACAGGGGCCTACGAGCAGTACTTC. Translation: CASSPPGTGAYEQYF.

This clone occurred once. The chain links TRBV3-1 (or the pseudogene TRBV3-2) to TRBJ1-1; D ambiguous. Germline values: CDR1 LGHDT, CDR2 YNNKEL (reference sequence). Trimming stripped 1 base from V and 5 bases from J, with 14 bases between. The CDR3 extends over 15 amino acids. The CDR3 loop reads CASSQVTGSRTEAFF. The CDR3 DNA reads as TGTGCCAGCAGCCAAGTGACGGGGAGTAGGACTGAAGCTTTCTTT.

This chain links TRBV9 with TRBJ2-3, with 7 bases that match TRBD2. J gave up 3 bases and V 2 bases, and 6 bases lay outside the gene matches. Germline V gives CDR1 SGDLS, CDR2 YYNGEE. This CDR3 comprises 15 residues. The CDR3 spells CASSVLREGTDTQYF. The CDR3 nucleotides are TGTGCCAGCAGCGTCCTCAGGGAGGGGACAGATACGCAGTATTTT. Looking up the rest from reference TRBV9 and TRBJ2-3 gives the full variable domain: DSGVTQTPKHLITATGQRVTLRCSPRSGDLSVYWYQQSLDQGLQFLIQYYNGEERAKGNILERFSAQQFPDLHSELNLSSLELGDSALYFCASSVLREGTDTQYFGPGTRLTVL.

In its sample, this clone was seen a few times. The CDR3 coding sequence is TGTGCCACCAGCAGGAGACTGGGGGAAAAACTGTTTTTT. Protein: CATSRRLGEKLFF. The genes are TRBV15 and TRBJ1-4; D remains unclear. The CDR3 is 13 amino acids. V lost 3 bases and J lost 8, with 10 bases in between. The germline gives CDR1 LNHNV, CDR2 YYDKDF (reference sequence).

CDR3 in DNA: TGCGCCAGCAGTTCGAGCGGGGGGCTGTCCCACAATGAGCAGTTCTTC. It codes for CASSSSGGLSHNEQFF. The chain combines TRBV5-1 with TRBJ2-1, with TRBD2 identical over 9 bases. The V segment lost 5 bases and the J segment 5 bases; nucleotides outside the gene matches: 11. Germline V gene sequence: CDR1 SGHRS, CDR2 YFSETQ. This CDR3 has 16 residues. Drawing the rest from reference TRBV5-1 and TRBJ2-1, the complete variable domain is KAGVTQTPRYLIKTRGQQVTLSCSPISGHRSVSWYQQTPGQGLQFLFEYFSETQRNKGNFPGRFSGRQFSNSRSEMNVSTLELGDSALYLCASSSSGGLSHNEQFFGPGTRLTVL.

This rearrangement joins TRBV27 to TRBJ1-2; perhaps TRBD1 as D (6 bases). The V gene lost 3 bases and the J gene lost 4 bases, with 12 bases spanning the gap. There are 14 residues in the CDR3. Germline loops: CDR1 MNHEY, CDR2 SMNVEV (reference sequence). In DNA, the CDR3 is TGTGCCAGCAGTTTTGGGGGCTCCGGCTATGGCTACACCTTC. Its translation is CASSFGGSGYGYTF.

The V and J genes are TRBV6-1 and TRBJ1-3; D may be TRBD1 (5 bases). V lost 3 bases and J lost 0, with 6 bases in between. Germline V gives CDR1 MNHNS, CDR2 SASEGT. The CDR3 totals 14 residues. The CDR3 bases are TGTGCCAGCAGTGATGGGGGCTCTGGAAACACCATATATTTT. This gives the protein CASSDGGSGNTIYF.

V and J are TRBV12-3 or TRBV12-4 and TRBJ1-4; D is ambiguous. This CDR3 contains 13 residues. V lost 2 bases, J lost 10 bases, and 11 bases lay in between. CDR3 protein: CASSLQEEGKLFF. CDR3 bases: TGTGCCAGCAGTTTACAGGAGGAAGGAAAACTGTTTTTT.

The chain recombines TRBV7-9 with TRBJ2-5, with 9 bases that match TRBD1. With V trimmed by 5 bases and J by 3 bases, 4 bases remained unmatched. CDR3 length: 14 residues. Germline V gene lookup returns CDR1 SEHNR and CDR2 FQNEAQ (reference sequence). The CDR3 DNA sequence: TGTGCCAGCAGCACCACAGGGGGCGAAGAGACCCAGTACTTC. Protein sequence: CASSTTGGEETQYF.

The CDR3 sequence: CAWSGRREKLFF. CDR3 DNA: TGTGCCTGGAGTGGTCGCCGTGAAAAACTGTTTTTT. The J gene is TRBJ1-4, the V gene TRBV30, with no clear D. The length of the CDR3 is 12 residues. V was cut by 1 base and J by 7 bases, with 7 bases left in between. Germline assignment: CDR1 GTSNPN and CDR2 SVGIG (reference sequence).

The gene calls are TRBV10-3 and TRBJ2-1; 11 positions match TRBD2. The CDR3 extends over 15 amino acids. The germline CDR1 and CDR2 sequences are ENHRY and SYGVKD. Losses at the gene ends were 2 bases for V and 9 bases for J; bases not matched to a gene: 6. CDR3 sequence: CAISESSGGAGEQFF. The CDR3, as DNA: TGTGCCATCAGTGAGAGTAGCGGGGGGGCTGGTGAGCAGTTCTTC.

The chain uses TRBV7-8 and TRBJ2-3, with 10 bases aligning to TRBD2. Trimming removed 3 bases from V and 3 bases from J; junction bases left unmatched: 15. CDR1 and CDR2 from the germline V gene are SGHVS and FQNEAQ. The CDR3 runs 19 residues. The CDR3 sequence is CASSFPTTKTSGVTDTQYF. In DNA, the CDR3 is TGTGCCAGCAGCTTTCCCACAACAAAAACTAGCGGGGTAACAGATACGCAGTATTTT.

The rearrangement links TRBV18 to TRBJ1-2, with D uncertain. Trimming shortened V by 0 bases and J by 2 bases, and 7 bases separated the two germline ends. Germline V lookup: CDR1 KGHSH, CDR2 LQKENI. The CDR3 extends over 14 amino acids. The CDR3 here is CASSPPSENYGYTF. CDR3 DNA: TGTGCCAGCTCACCACCGTCCGAGAACTATGGCTACACCTTC.

This chain connects TRBV21-1 to TRBJ2-5. TRBV21-1 is annotated as a pseudogene. The CDR3 spans 16 residues. CDR3 DNA sequence: TGTGCCAGCAGAGGGGGGGGACAGAACATCCAAGAGACCCAGTACTTC. Translated, it gives CASRGGGQNIQETQYF.

This chain connects TRBV7-3 to TRBJ1-1; possibly TRBD1 for D (5 bases). The V gene's germline CDR1 is SGHTA and CDR2 FQGTGA. The CDR3 consists of 17 residues. With 4 bases removed from V and 2 bases from J, the gap between germline ends came to 20 bases. The CDR3 spells CASSSTGIQGANTEAFF. The CDR3 DNA reads TGTGCCAGCAGCTCGACGGGGATCCAAGGGGCCAACACTGAAGCTTTCTTT.

This clone showed up just a few times. V is TRBV28 and J is TRBJ1-2, with a weak D call TRBD1 (6 bases). Germline V gene sequence: CDR1 MDHEN, CDR2 SYDVKM. The CDR3 runs 12 residues. Trimming pared 7 bases from V and 3 bases from J, leaving 9 bases between. The DNA of the CDR3 is TGTGCCAGCAAGGACAGAGACTATGGCTACACCTTC. Translating it yields CASKDRDYGYTF.

This clone was counted once. V and J are TRBV19 and TRBJ1-4, with D tentatively TRBD1 (5 bases). CDR3 length equals 14 residues. Trimming removed 7 bases at V and 7 bases at J, with 16 bases between. Germline CDR1 and CDR2: LNHDA and SQIVND (reference sequence). The CDR3 DNA follows: TGTGCCAGTATTGGGGGGGGATACGGTGAAAAACTGTTTTTT. This codes for CASIGGGYGEKLFF.